This TCR beta chain was captured by sequencing in a study of blood T cells in healthy people across ages. Broader study findings: When one million T cells were used, diversity estimates were thought to be underestimates. Long-lived and aged donors differed, with more naive CD4+ cells and higher diversity in the long-lived.

Germline V gene sequence: CDR1 DFQATT, CDR2 SNEGSKA (reference sequence). The germline V and J ends were trimmed by 0 bases and 7 bases, with 15 bases remaining between them. There are 14 residues in the CDR3. No fewer than 5.5 micrograms of total RNA were isolated from every sample. On this clonotype itself: Its antigen is not known.

Then a second PCR, running about 6 to 11 cycles, was carried out with a sample-barcoded 5' primer and a J-beta primer mix. TCRdb reanalysed the 5' RACE reads using MiXCR and keeps one entry per CDR3 protein. The table lists roughly 1,700,000 distinct CDR3 sequences, over 25% of them singletons, with about 8% in the top ten. This clonotype was sampled from a woman in her 30s in good health. The chain couples TRBV20-1 to TRBJ2-5, with D possibly TRBD2 on 5 matching bases. Source material: blood. CDR3 DNA: TGCAGTGCTAGAGATGGGTTCGGACTGGGGACCCAGTACTTC. Encoded protein: CSARDGFGLGTQYF.